This TCR beta chain was sequenced in a study of shared clonotypes between healthy human individuals. The germline V gene has CDR1 SGDLS and CDR2 YYNGEE. CDR3 size: 16 residues. Germline trimming cut 0 bases from V and 6 bases from J; bases unmatched to any gene: 5. Generated by immunoSEQ multiplex PCR, the TCRdb table keeps only in-frame clones and is missing some. Altogether hundreds of thousands of clones are present, about 74% being singletons, with the ten largest covering more than 1.5%. This receptor was identified in a woman in her 30s in good health. The sequencing sample was made of memory CD4+ T cells sorted from blood. Subset indicated: CD45RA-negative fraction. The V call is TRBV9, the J call TRBJ2-2, with 10 bases aligning to TRBD2. The CDR3 loop is CASSVVTSGMSGELFF. The CDR3 nucleotides are TGTGCCAGCAGCGTAGTAACTAGCGGGATGTCCGGGGAGCTGTTTTTT.